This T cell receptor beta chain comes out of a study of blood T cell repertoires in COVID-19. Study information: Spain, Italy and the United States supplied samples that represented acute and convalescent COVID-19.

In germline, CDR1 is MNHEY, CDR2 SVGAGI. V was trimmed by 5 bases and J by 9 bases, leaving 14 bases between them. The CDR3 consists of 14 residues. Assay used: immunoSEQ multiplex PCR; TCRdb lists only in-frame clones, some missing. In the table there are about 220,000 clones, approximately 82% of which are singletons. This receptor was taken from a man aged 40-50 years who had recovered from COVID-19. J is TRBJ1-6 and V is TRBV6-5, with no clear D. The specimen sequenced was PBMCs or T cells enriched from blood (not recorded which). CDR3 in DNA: TGTGCCAGCAGTCCGACCGGCTCGGGTTCACCCCTCCACTTT. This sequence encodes CASSPTGSGSPLHF.